This TCR beta chain came from a study of T cells after posttransplantation cyclophosphamide. The study's findings and limits: Recipient CMV seropositivity and CMV reactivation strongly tracked TRB clonality. Tissue-infiltrating T cells from skin or gut overlapped little with blood T cells.

This clone was counted only a few times. Its antigen is not known. This related bone marrow graft donor gave peripheral blood on the day of marrow donation. Produced via immunoSEQ multiplex PCR; TCRdb's table is partial and in-frame only. The sample contains 41,000 or so clones, none of them singletons. The CDR3 totals 18 residues. V lost 0 bases and J lost 5; bases outside the gene matches: 16. Germline V gene lookup returns CDR1 SGDLS and CDR2 YYNGEE. The chain uses TRBV9 and TRBJ1-2; 7 bases line up with TRBD1. The specimen sequenced was PBMCs. The TCR originated in a man aged 25-40 years in good health and a related stem cell transplant donor. CDR3 in amino acids: CASSVAPDGRGPPYGYTF. DNA of the CDR3: TGTGCCAGCAGCGTAGCCCCAGACGGGAGGGGGCCTCCTTATGGCTACACCTTC.